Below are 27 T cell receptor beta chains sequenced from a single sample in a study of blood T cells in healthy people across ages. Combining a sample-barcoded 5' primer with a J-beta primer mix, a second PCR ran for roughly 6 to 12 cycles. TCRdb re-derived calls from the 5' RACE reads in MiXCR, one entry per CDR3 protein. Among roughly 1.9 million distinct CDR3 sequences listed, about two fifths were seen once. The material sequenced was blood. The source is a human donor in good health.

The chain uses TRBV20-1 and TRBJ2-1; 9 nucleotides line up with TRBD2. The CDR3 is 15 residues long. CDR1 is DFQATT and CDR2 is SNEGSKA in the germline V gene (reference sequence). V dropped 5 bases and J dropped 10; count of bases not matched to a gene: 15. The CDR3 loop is CSAGVRRGGLGEQFF. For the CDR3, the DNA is TGCAGTGCTGGAGTACGGCGGGGGGGCCTCGGAGAGCAGTTCTTC.

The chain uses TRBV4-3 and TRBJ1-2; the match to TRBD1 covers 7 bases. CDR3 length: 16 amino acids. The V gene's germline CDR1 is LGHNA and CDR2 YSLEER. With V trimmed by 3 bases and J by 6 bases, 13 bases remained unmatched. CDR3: CASSHNRGTVEDGYTF. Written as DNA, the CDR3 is TGCGCCAGCAGCCACAACCGGGGGACAGTGGAGGATGGCTACACCTTC.

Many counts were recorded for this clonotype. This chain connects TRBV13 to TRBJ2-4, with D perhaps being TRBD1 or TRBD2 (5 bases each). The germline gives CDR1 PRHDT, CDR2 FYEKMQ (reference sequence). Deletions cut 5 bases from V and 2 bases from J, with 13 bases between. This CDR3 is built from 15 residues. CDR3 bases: TGTGCCAGCAGCACAAGAGGGGTCACCAAAAACATTCAGTACTTC. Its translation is CASSTRGVTKNIQYF.

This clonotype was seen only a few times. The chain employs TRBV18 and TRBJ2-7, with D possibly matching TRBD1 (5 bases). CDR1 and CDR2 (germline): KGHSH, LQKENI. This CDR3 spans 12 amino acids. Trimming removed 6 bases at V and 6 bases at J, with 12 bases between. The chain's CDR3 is CASSQGMGEQYF. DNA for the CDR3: TGTGCCAGCTCCCAGGGAATGGGCGAGCAGTACTTC.

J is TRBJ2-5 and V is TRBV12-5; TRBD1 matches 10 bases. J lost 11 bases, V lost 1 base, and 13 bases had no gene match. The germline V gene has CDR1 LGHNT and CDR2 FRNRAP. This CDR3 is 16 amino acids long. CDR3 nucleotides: TGTGCTAGTGGTTTGGGGGACAGGGGTCGTTTGGATGAGCAGTACTTC. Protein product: CASGLGDRGRLDEQYF.

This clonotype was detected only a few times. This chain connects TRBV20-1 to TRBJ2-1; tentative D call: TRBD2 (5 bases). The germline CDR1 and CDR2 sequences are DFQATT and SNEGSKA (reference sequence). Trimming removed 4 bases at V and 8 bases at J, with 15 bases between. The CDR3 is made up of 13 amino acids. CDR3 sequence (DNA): TGCAGTGCTACCCCGACGGCGGACTATGAGCAGTTCTTC. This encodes CSATPTADYEQFF.

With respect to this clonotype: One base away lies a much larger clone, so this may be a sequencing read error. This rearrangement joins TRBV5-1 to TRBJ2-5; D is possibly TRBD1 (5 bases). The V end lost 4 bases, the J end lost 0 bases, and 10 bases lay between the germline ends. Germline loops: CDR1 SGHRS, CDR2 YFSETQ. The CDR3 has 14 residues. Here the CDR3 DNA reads TGCGCCAGCAGCGCAGGACACAACCAAGAGACCCAGTACTTC. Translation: CASSAGHNQETQYF.

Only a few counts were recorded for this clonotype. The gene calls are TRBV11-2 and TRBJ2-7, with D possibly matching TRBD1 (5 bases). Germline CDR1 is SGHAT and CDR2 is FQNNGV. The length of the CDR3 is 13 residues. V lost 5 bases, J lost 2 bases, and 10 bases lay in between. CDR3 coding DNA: TGTGCCAGCAGCCCAGGGAATCCCTACGAGCAGTACTTC. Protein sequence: CASSPGNPYEQYF.

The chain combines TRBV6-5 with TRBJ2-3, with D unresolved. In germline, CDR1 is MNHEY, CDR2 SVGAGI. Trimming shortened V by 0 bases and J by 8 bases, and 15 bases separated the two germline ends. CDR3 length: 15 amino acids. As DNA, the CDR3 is TGTGCCAGCAGTTACTCGATAGGGTCGAGAGGTACGCAGTATTTT. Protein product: CASSYSIGSRGTQYF.

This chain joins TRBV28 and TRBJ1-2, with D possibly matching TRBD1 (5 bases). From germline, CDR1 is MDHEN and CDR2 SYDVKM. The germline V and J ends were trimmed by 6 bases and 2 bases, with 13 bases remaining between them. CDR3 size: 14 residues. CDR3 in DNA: TGTGCCAGCAGAATGATAGACAGAAACTATGGCTACACCTTC. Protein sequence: CASRMIDRNYGYTF.

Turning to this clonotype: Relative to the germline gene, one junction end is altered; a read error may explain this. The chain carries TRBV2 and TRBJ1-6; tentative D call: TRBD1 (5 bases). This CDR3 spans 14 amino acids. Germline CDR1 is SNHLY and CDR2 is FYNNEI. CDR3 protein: CANSEGTANSPLHF. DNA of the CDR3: TGTGCCAACAGTGAAGGGACGGCTAATTCACCCCTCCACTTT.

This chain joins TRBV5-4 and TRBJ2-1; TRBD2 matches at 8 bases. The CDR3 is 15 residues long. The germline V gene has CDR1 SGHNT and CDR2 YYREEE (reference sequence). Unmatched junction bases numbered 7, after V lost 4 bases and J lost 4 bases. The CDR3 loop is CASSGGGGRYNEQFF. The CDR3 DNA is TGTGCCAGCAGCGGGGGCGGGGGGCGTTACAATGAGCAGTTCTTC.

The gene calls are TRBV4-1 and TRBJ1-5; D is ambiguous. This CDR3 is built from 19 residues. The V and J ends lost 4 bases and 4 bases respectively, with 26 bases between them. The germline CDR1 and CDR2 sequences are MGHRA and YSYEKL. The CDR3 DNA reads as TGCGCCAGCAGCCTAATCCGGAACAGTATCCGAGGCGCTAATCAGCCCCAGCATTTT. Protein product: CASSLIRNSIRGANQPQHF.

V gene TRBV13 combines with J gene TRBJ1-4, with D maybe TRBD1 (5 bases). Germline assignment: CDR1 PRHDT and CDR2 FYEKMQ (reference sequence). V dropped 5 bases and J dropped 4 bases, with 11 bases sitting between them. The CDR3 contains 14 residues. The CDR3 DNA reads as TGTGCCAGCAGCCCTCCCGACAGTAATGAAAAACTGTTTTTT. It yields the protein CASSPPDSNEKLFF.

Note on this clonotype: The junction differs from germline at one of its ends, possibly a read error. CDR3 in DNA: TGTACCAGCAGTTATCGGGGGCATGACTATGGCTACACCTTC. The encoded protein is CTSSYRGHDYGYTF. The genes are TRBV6-5 and TRBJ1-2, with D possibly TRBD1 on 6 matching bases. CDR3 length equals 14 residues. The germline V gene has CDR1 MNHEY and CDR2 SVGAGI.

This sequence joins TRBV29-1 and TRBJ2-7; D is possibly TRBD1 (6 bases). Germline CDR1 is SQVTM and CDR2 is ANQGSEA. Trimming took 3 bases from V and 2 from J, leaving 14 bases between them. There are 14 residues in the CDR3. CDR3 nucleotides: TGCAGCGTTGAGGCCACAGGGAATCCCTACGAGCAGTACTTC. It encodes CSVEATGNPYEQYF.

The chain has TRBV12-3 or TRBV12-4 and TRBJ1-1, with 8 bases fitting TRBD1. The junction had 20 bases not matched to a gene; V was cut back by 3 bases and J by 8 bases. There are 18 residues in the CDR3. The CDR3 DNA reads TGTGCCAGCAGTTTTCGAGCACATTTTAGTGACAGGGGATTAGAAGCTTTCTTT. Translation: CASSFRAHFSDRGLEAFF.

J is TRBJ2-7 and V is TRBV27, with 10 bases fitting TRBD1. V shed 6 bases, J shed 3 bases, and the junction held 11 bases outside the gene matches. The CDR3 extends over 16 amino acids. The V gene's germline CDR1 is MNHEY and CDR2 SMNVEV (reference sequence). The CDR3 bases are TGTGCCAGCAGCAGTCTGGCAGGGGACAGGGGCTACGAGCAGTACTTC. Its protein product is CASSSLAGDRGYEQYF.

The CDR3 spells CSARKGGGAEAFF. DNA for the CDR3: TGCAGTGCTAGGAAAGGGGGGGGAGCTGAAGCTTTCTTT. This rearrangement joins TRBV20-1 to TRBJ1-1, with D tentatively TRBD1 (6 bases). The V end was cut by 3 bases, the J end by 6 bases, with 14 bases between. The germline V gene has CDR1 DFQATT and CDR2 SNEGSKA (reference sequence). The CDR3 is made up of 13 amino acids.

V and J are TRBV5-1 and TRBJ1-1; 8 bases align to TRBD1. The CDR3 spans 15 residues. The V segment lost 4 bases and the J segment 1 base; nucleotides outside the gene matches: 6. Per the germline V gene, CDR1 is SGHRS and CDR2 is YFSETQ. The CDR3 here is CASSKTTGANTEAFF. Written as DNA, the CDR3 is TGCGCCAGCAGCAAGACGACAGGGGCGAACACTGAAGCTTTCTTT.

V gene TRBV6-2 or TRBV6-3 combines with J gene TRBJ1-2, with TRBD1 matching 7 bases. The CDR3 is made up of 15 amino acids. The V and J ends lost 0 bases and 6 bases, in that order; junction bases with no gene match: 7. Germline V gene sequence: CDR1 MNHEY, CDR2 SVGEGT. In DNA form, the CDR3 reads TGTGCCAGCAGTTACTCCGACAGGGAGGCTAATGGCTACACCTTC. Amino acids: CASSYSDREANGYTF.

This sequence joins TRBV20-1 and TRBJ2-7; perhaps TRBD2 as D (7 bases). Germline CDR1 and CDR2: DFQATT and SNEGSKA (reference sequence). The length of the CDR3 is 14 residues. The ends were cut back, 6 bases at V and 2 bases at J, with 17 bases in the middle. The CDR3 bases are TGCAGTGCCCGAACCCCGGGGGGCACCTACGAGCAGTACTTC. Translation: CSARTPGGTYEQYF.

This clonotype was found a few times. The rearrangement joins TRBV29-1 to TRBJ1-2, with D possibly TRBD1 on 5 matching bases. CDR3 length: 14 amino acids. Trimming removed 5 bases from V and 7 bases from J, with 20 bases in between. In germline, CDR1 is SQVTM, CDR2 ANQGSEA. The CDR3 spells CSVTRSRAGGGYTF. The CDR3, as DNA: TGCAGCGTTACCAGGTCCAGGGCTGGCGGTGGCTACACCTTC.

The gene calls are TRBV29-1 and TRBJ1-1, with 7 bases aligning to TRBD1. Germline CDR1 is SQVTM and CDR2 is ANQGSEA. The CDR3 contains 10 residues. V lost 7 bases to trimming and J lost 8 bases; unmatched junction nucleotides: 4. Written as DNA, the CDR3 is TGCAGCGCCAAGGACAGGGAAGCTTTCTTT. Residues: CSAKDREAFF.

CDR3 protein: CSASGTSGDEQFF. The CDR3 DNA is TGCAGCGCGTCCGGGACTAGCGGGGACGAGCAGTTCTTC. V gene TRBV29-1 combines with J gene TRBJ2-1, with 13 positions matching TRBD2. In germline, CDR1 is SQVTM, CDR2 ANQGSEA. The CDR3 extends over 13 amino acids. Unmatched junction bases numbered 7, after V lost 7 bases and J lost 10 bases.

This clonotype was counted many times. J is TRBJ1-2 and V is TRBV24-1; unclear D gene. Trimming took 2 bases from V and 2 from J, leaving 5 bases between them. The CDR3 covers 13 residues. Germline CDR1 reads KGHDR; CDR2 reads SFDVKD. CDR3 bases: TGTGCCACCAGTGATTACGAAAACTATGGCTACACCTTC. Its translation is CATSDYENYGYTF.

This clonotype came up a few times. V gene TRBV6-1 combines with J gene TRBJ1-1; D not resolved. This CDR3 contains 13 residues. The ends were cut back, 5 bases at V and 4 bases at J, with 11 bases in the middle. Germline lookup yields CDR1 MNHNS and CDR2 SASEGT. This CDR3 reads CASSNPWGTEAFF. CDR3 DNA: TGTGCCAGCAGTAATCCCTGGGGCACTGAAGCTTTCTTT.